The clone carrying this T cell receptor (beta chain) has more than one count but fewer than ten. What it recognizes is unknown. The sample belongs to a study of cytomegalovirus exposure and HLA in healthy donors. Findings and limits, study-wide: It was reportedly the case that the classifier diagnosed cytomegalovirus status with high specificity and sensitivity. As confirmed in vitro, a few CMV-associated chains were specific for CMV antigens. In a later analysis, a genetic analysis reported fewer productive-TCR N-insertions in an Asian-associated ancestry cluster than the cohort average.

V gave up 6 bases and J gave up 7 bases, with 21 bases separating them. In germline, CDR1 is MNHEY, CDR2 SVGAGI. The CDR3 extends over 15 amino acids. The PCR contained 60 Vbeta and 13 Jbeta primers. The data were produced by immunoSEQ multiplex PCR, yet TCRdb's version contains in-frame clones alone and is incomplete. The sample contains under 200,000 clones, nearly 80% of which appear only once. This chain links TRBV6-5 with TRBJ1-2; the D gene is possibly TRBD1 (5 bases). The TCR was taken from a man aged 45-60 years in good health and CMV-seropositive. Sample: PBMCs. The CDR3 reads CASRENRQGIGGYTF. The CDR3 DNA reads as TGTGCCAGCAGGGAGAATCGGCAGGGTATCGGTGGCTACACCTTC.